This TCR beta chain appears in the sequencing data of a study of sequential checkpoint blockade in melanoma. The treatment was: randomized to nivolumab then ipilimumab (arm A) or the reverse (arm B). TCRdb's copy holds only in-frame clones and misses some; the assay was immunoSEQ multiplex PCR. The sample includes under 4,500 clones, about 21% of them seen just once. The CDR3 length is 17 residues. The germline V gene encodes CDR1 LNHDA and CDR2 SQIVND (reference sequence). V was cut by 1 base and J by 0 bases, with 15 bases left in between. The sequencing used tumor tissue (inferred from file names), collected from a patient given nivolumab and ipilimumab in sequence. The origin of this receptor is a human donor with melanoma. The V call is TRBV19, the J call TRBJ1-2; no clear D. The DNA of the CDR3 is TGTGCCAGTAGTATAGGGCTGCCGGGCGCAACTAACTATGGCTACACCTTC. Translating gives CASSIGLPGATNYGYTF.